The 25 T cell receptor beta chains presented below share a single source sample, sequenced in a study of blood T cell repertoires in COVID-19 (dated by TCRdb to between 2020 and 2021). The library was made by the immunoSEQ multiplex PCR assay. Here the immuneACCESS table is served through TCRdb, limited to in-frame sequences with V and J called. Missing clones are a known gap in these copies; in checked studies unresolved V genes cover under half, and the rest lacks a known reason. The sample table shows about 70,000 clones, and 80% to 90% are seen once. The top ten constitute more than 2.5% of the sample. Input material: peripheral blood. The receptors originated from a middle-aged man with acute or convalescent COVID-19.

This chain links TRBV5-6 with TRBJ2-2, with 8 bases matching TRBD2. Germline loops: CDR1 SGHDT, CDR2 YYEEEE. CDR3 size: 16 residues. The ends lost 0 bases at V and 7 bases at J; junction bases unmatched: 8. Written as DNA, the CDR3 is TGTGCCAGCAGCTTGGAAGTCGGGAGGGTTCACGGGGAGCTGTTTTTT. It codes for CASSLEVGRVHGELFF.

The chain links TRBV24-1 to TRBJ2-3; tentative D call: TRBD1 (6 bases). The V gene lost 2 bases and the J gene lost 6 bases, with 8 bases spanning the gap. The germline gives CDR1 KGHDR, CDR2 SFDVKD. The CDR3 is 13 amino acids. CDR3 in amino acids: CATSDSGADTQYF. The CDR3 region has the DNA TGTGCCACCAGTGATTCAGGGGCCGATACGCAGTATTTT.

This chain joins TRBV25-1 and TRBJ1-4; the D gene is possibly TRBD1 (5 bases). This CDR3 is 16 amino acids long. CDR1 and CDR2 from the germline V gene are MGHDK and SYGVNS. V was cut by 3 bases and J by 5 bases, with 16 bases left in between. In nucleotides, the CDR3 is TGTGCCAGCAGTGATCGCAGGGATCGCTGGAATGAAAAACTGTTTTTT. Translated: CASSDRRDRWNEKLFF. The variable domain in full, with the rest retrieved from reference TRBV25-1 and TRBJ1-4, is EADIYQTPRYLVIGTGKKITLECSQTMGHDKMYWYQQDPGMELHLIHYSYGVNSTEKGDLSSESTVSRIRTEHFPLTLESARPSHTSQYLCASSDRRDRWNEKLFFGSGTQLSVL.

The chain recombines TRBV5-6 with TRBJ1-6; D is uncertain. The germline V and J ends were trimmed by 0 bases and 7 bases, with 5 bases remaining between them. There are 13 residues in the CDR3. Germline values: CDR1 SGHDT, CDR2 YYEEEE. The DNA for the CDR3 is TGTGCCAGCAGCTTGGGAGGGAATTCACCCCTCCACTTT. This translates into CASSLGGNSPLHF.

The genes are TRBV6-2 or TRBV6-3 and TRBJ1-5; D may be TRBD1 (6 bases). Germline V gives CDR1 MNHEY, CDR2 SVGEGT. Trimming removed 6 bases from V and 7 bases from J, with 16 bases in between. The CDR3 consists of 14 residues. The CDR3 DNA reads TGTGCCAGCAGCCCCGGACAGAGTCGGCAGCCCCAGCATTTT. Its translation: CASSPGQSRQPQHF.

The CDR3 DNA is TGTGCCAGCGGTTGGAGGTTGGGTGAGCAGTTCTTC. This codes for CASGWRLGEQFF. V gene TRBV11-3 combines with J gene TRBJ2-1, with D perhaps TRBD2 (5 bases). The V gene's germline CDR1 is SGHNT and CDR2 YENEEA. V lost 8 bases to trimming and J lost 9 bases, with 14 bases between them. CDR3 length equals 12 residues.

The V call is TRBV19, the J call TRBJ1-2, with 11 bases matching TRBD1. Germline CDR1 LNHDA, CDR2 SQIVND (reference sequence). The CDR3 runs 14 residues. The V and J ends lost 5 bases and 7 bases, in that order; junction bases with no gene match: 6. The CDR3 is CASSGQGAKVGYTF. The CDR3 DNA follows: TGTGCCAGTAGTGGACAGGGGGCGAAGGTTGGCTACACCTTC.

This chain links TRBV28 with TRBJ1-5; no definite D call. The CDR3 runs to 14 residues. Trimming stripped 7 bases from V and 1 base from J, with 11 bases between. The germline gives CDR1 MDHEN, CDR2 SYDVKM. The CDR3 DNA follows: TGTGCCAGCAACGAGTTCGCCAGCAATCAGCCCCAGCATTTT. This translates into CASNEFASNQPQHF.

The chain carries TRBV11-2 and TRBJ1-1, with D hard to call. The CDR3 totals 15 residues. Per the germline V gene, CDR1 is SGHAT and CDR2 is FQNNGV. Trimming pared 1 base from V and 0 bases from J, leaving 9 bases between. The CDR3 DNA is TGTGCCAGCAGCTTAGTTCGGGGAATGAACACTGAAGCTTTCTTT. Translated, it gives CASSLVRGMNTEAFF.

This chain connects TRBV9 to TRBJ2-1; D not resolved. Looked up from germline, CDR1 is SGDLS and CDR2 is YYNGEE. The CDR3 extends over 15 amino acids. The germline V and J ends were trimmed by 1 base and 0 bases, with 8 bases remaining between them. The CDR3 here is CASSVSGSSYNEQFF. CDR3 nucleotides: TGTGCCAGCAGCGTATCCGGTAGCTCCTACAATGAGCAGTTCTTC.

This clone was counted once. The J gene is TRBJ2-3, the V gene TRBV9, with 9 nucleotides matching TRBD2. The trim removed 3 bases at V and 2 bases at J, leaving 13 bases unmatched. The CDR3 is 18 residues long. Germline loops: CDR1 SGDLS, CDR2 YYNGEE. CDR3 sequence: CASSASGTSPLYTDTQYF. The CDR3 DNA sequence: TGTGCCAGCAGCGCGTCCGGGACTAGCCCCCTATACACAGATACGCAGTATTTT. The full variable domain, rest sourced from reference TRBV9 and TRBJ2-3, is DSGVTQTPKHLITATGQRVTLRCSPRSGDLSVYWYQQSLDQGLQFLIQYYNGEERAKGNILERFSAQQFPDLHSELNLSSLELGDSALYFCASSASGTSPLYTDTQYFGPGTRLTVL.

The chain combines TRBV13 with TRBJ2-5; the D call may be TRBD1 or TRBD2 (9 bases each). The CDR3 spans 19 residues. Trimming removed 5 bases at V and 5 bases at J, with 30 bases between. Germline values: CDR1 PRHDT, CDR2 FYEKMQ (reference sequence). The CDR3 region has the DNA TGTGCCAGCAGCGCCACAGGGGGCGAGTTGGCGGGAGGGCATGAGACCCAGTACTTC. Translation: CASSATGGELAGGHETQYF.

The V call is TRBV6-5, the J call TRBJ2-7; 10 nucleotides agree with TRBD2. V lost 7 bases, J lost 6 bases, and 12 bases stayed unmatched. CDR1 MNHEY and CDR2 SVGAGI come from the germline V gene. This CDR3 has 15 residues. The CDR3 DNA reads TGTGCCAGCAATCGAGCTAGCGGGAGTGGGGGCGAGCAGTACGTC. It translates to CASNRASGSGGEQYV.

V is TRBV18 and J is TRBJ1-3; D not certain. Germline loops: CDR1 KGHSH, CDR2 LQKENI. The CDR3 loop spans 16 amino acids. V was shortened by 0 bases and J by 13 bases, with 22 bases between the two germline ends. CDR3 protein: CASSPPNQQSGIGIYF. The DNA of the CDR3 is TGTGCCAGCTCACCACCGAATCAACAGTCTGGAATCGGAATATATTTT.

This clone showed up just once. The rearrangement uses TRBV29-1 and TRBJ2-5, with 8 bases that match TRBD2. V lost 8 bases to trimming and J lost 4 bases; unmatched junction nucleotides: 9. The germline V gene encodes CDR1 SQVTM and CDR2 ANQGSEA. The CDR3 has 13 amino acids. The CDR3 nucleotides are TGCAGCAATGGCGGGGGGTACCGAGAGACCCAGTACTTC. This encodes CSNGGGYRETQYF.

This chain connects TRBV6-6 to TRBJ2-3; D gene unclear. Per germline, CDR1 MNHNY and CDR2 SVGAGI (reference sequence). Trimming shortened V by 5 bases and J by 1 base, and 10 bases separated the two germline ends. The CDR3 has 14 amino acids. CDR3 region: CASSPPSRTDTQYF. In DNA form, the CDR3 reads TGTGCCAGCAGTCCTCCCAGTCGCACAGATACGCAGTATTTT.

This sequence joins TRBV6-2 or TRBV6-3 and TRBJ1-5, with 9 bases aligning to TRBD1. Germline CDR1 and CDR2: MNHEY and SVGEGT. The V segment lost 2 bases and the J segment 15 bases; nucleotides outside the gene matches: 8. The length of the CDR3 is 13 residues. CDR3 loop: CASSYTSGTGWHF. The CDR3 nucleotides are TGTGCCAGCAGTTACACCTCCGGGACAGGGTGGCATTTT.

The chain has TRBV7-9 and TRBJ2-1, with D unresolved. This CDR3 is 13 amino acids long. CDR1 and CDR2 (germline): SEHNR, FQNEAQ (reference sequence). The V gene lost 5 bases and the J gene lost 6 bases, with 11 bases spanning the gap. CDR3 region: CASSPNPGNEQFF. The CDR3 coding sequence is TGTGCCAGCAGCCCAAACCCGGGCAATGAGCAGTTCTTC.

The rearrangement uses TRBV30 and TRBJ2-5, with TRBD1 matching 9 bases. The trim removed 4 bases at V and 5 bases at J, leaving 8 bases unmatched. The germline CDR1 and CDR2 sequences are GTSNPN and SVGIG (reference sequence). CDR3 length equals 14 residues. CDR3 coding DNA: TGTGCCTGGAAACTGGGACAGGGTGGGGAGACCCAGTACTTC. Translation: CAWKLGQGGETQYF.

The chain combines TRBV6-1 with TRBJ2-6; a weak D match, TRBD1 (6 bases). Per the germline V gene, CDR1 is MNHNS and CDR2 is SASEGT. The CDR3 covers 19 residues. Trimming took off 2 bases at V and 1 base at J, with 18 bases between the two ends. The CDR3 protein is CASSEHRVSLPSGANVLTF. DNA for the CDR3: TGTGCCAGCAGTGAACACAGGGTTTCACTACCTTCTGGGGCCAACGTCCTGACTTTC.

This clone was seen once. V and J are TRBV28 and TRBJ2-5, with D perhaps matching TRBD1 (5 bases). Per the germline V gene, CDR1 is MDHEN and CDR2 is SYDVKM. The CDR3 has 14 amino acids. Trimming shortened V by 6 bases and J by 5 bases, and 16 bases separated the two germline ends. The CDR3 sequence is CASSRVGSRETQYF. CDR3 sequence (DNA): TGTGCCAGCAGCAGGGTTGGAAGTAGGGAGACCCAGTACTTC.

The chain combines TRBV7-2 with TRBJ2-4; the match to TRBD2 covers 11 bases. V was pared by 7 bases and J by 3 bases, with 5 bases of the junction left unmatched. The CDR3 is 15 amino acids. Looked up from germline, CDR1 is SGHTA and CDR2 is FQGNSA. The CDR3, as DNA: TGTGCCAGCACACCTGGACTAGCGGGCAAAAACATTCAGTACTTC. Protein product: CASTPGLAGKNIQYF. Full variable domain (rest looked up from reference TRBV7-2 and TRBJ2-4): GAGVSQSPSNKVTEKGKDVELRCDPISGHTALYWYRQSLGQGLEFLIYFQGNSAPDKSGLPSDRFSAERTGGSVSTLTIQRTQQEDSAVYLCASTPGLAGKNIQYFGAGTRLSVL.

This clone was seen a single time. The junction differs from germline at one of its ends, possibly a read error. Additional DNA sequences in this sample encode the identical CDR3. The gene calls are TRBV5-4 and TRBJ2-2; 11 positions agree with TRBD2. This CDR3 has 16 amino acids. Germline-derived CDR1 and CDR2 are SGHNT and YYREEE (reference sequence). The CDR3 here is CASSFSGRANTGELFF. CDR3 DNA sequence: TGTGCCAGCAGCTTTAGCGGGAGGGCGAACACCGGAGAGCTGTTTTTT.

This chain connects TRBV7-9 to TRBJ2-7; a weak D match, TRBD2 (6 bases). This CDR3 contains 14 residues. Germline CDR1 and CDR2: SEHNR and FQNEAQ (reference sequence). V was clipped by 5 bases and J by 1 base, with 12 bases between them. CDR3 amino acids: CASSPPGGSYEQYF. CDR3 coding DNA: TGTGCCAGCAGCCCACCCGGGGGATCCTACGAGCAGTACTTC.

This clone came up once. The genes are TRBV25-1 and TRBJ1-3; D gene uncertain. The CDR3 covers 15 residues. Germline V CDR1 and CDR2: MGHDK, SYGVNS. The V and J ends lost 4 bases and 4 bases respectively, with 14 bases between them. DNA of the CDR3: TGTGCCAGCAGTGGCCAAGGAGGGTACGGAAACACCATATATTTT. Translated, it gives CASSGQGGYGNTIYF.